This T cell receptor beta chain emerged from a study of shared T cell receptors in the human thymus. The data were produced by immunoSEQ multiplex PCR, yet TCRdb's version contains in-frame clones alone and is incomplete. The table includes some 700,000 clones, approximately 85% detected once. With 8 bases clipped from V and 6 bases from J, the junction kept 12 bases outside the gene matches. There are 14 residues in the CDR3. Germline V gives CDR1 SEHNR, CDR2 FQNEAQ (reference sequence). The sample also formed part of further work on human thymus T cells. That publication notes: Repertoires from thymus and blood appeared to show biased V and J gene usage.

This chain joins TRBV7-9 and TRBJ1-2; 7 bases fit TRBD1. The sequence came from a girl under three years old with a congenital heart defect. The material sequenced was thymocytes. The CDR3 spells CASVIRRGRNGYTF. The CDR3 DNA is TGTGCCAGCGTCATCCGAAGGGGGCGAAATGGCTACACCTTC.